This T cell receptor beta chain was identified during a study of T-cell reconstitution after alpha-beta-depleted transplantation in children. The J segment lost 3 bases and the V segment lost 0 bases, leaving 6 bases of the junction unmatched. The germline V gene encodes CDR1 LGHNA and CDR2 YSLEER. CDR3 length equals 16 residues. Unique molecular identifiers were used in preparing the TCRbeta library. Via MiXCR, TCRdb re-called the PCR reads, giving one row per CDR3 protein. This table has about 110,000 distinct CDR3 sequences, 10% to 13% appearing once. This clonotype has a count of ten or more. The chain links TRBV4-3 to TRBJ1-1, with 8 bases fitting TRBD1. Sequenced material: PBMCs from the stem cell graft donor, taken from the stem cell graft. The receptor's source is a human donor who donated a stem cell graft to a child with acute lymphoblastic leukemia. CDR3 DNA: TGCGCCAGCAGCCAAGATTTGGACAGGGCTGACACTGAAGCTTTCTTT. Its protein is CASSQDLDRADTEAFF.